This T cell receptor beta chain was identified during a study of T cell responses to AZD1222 COVID-19 vaccine. Study summary: Pooling was applied to second doses at about 4 or about 12 weeks.

Some clones are missing from TCRdb's copy, which holds only in-frame ones; the method was immunoSEQ multiplex PCR. This sample has 73,000 or so clones, with roughly 80% found just once. V dropped 4 bases and J dropped 3 bases, with 10 bases sitting between them. The CDR3 has 13 residues. Study conclusions and caveats: White British donors predominated, females outnumbered males, and clonal diversity was possibly underestimated. Increased Spike-specific TCR breadth and depth were observed after two AZD1222 doses.

Regarding this clone: Its antigen is not known.

The rearrangement uses TRBV12-3 or TRBV12-4 and TRBJ2-7; D call uncertain. This sequence originates from an adult in good health. The source was peripheral blood, collected on day 0 of AZD1222 vaccination. The CDR3 sequence is CASSYRRFYEQYF. For the CDR3, the DNA is TGTGCCAGCAGTTACCGACGGTTCTACGAGCAGTACTTC.